This T cell receptor (beta chain) was sequenced in a study of HIV-infected patients and healthy controls. This clonotype was counted ten times or more. Antigen unknown. Around 450 ng RNA was reverse transcribed with alpha and beta constant-region primers. Separate chain-specific third strand synthesis with multiplexing indices produced the alpha and beta libraries. TCRdb redid the calling of the 5' RACE reads with MiXCR, one entry per CDR3 protein. The data show around 8,800 distinct CDR3 sequences, with 7% to 8.5% seen just once and roughly 35% held by the top ten. General study results and limits: Healthy controls carried many MAIT alpha-chain CDR3s, while HIV+ repertoires had few. When repertoires were size-matched, rare events in HIV-infected data became overweighted. Donor HLA types were not determined in the study.

V lost 0 bases and J lost 8, with 8 bases in between. Germline-derived CDR1 and CDR2 are LGHNA and YSLEER. The CDR3 sequence is 13 residues long. No cell fractionation was done, so the repertoire covers all unsorted peripheral blood T cells. The RNA source was an approximately 2.6 ml peripheral blood draw. This TCR was sampled from an adult with HIV infection. This rearrangement joins TRBV4-3 to TRBJ2-1; no reliable D call. Sequenced material: blood, taken before antiretroviral therapy. CDR3: CASSQEGSHEQFF. The CDR3 coding sequence is TGCGCCAGCAGCCAAGAAGGAAGCCATGAGCAGTTCTTC.